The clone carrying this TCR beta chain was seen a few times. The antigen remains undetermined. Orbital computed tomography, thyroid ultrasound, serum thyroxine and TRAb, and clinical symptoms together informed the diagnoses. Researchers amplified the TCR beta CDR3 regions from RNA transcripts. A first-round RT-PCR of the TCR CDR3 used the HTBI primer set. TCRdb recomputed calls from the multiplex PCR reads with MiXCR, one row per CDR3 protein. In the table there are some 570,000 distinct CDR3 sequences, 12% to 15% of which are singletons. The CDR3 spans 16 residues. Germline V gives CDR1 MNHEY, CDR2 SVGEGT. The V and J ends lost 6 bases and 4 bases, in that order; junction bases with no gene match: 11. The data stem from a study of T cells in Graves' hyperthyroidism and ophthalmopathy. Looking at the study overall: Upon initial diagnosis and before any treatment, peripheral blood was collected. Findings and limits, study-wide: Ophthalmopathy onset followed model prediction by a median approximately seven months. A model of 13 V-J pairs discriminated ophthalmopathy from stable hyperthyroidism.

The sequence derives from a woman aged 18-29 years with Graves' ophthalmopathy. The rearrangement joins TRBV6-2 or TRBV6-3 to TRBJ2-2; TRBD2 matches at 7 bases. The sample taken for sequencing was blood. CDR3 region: CASSPPLTGGTGELFF. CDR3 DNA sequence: TGTGCCAGCAGCCCACCTCTCACGGGGGGCACCGGGGAGCTGTTTTTT.